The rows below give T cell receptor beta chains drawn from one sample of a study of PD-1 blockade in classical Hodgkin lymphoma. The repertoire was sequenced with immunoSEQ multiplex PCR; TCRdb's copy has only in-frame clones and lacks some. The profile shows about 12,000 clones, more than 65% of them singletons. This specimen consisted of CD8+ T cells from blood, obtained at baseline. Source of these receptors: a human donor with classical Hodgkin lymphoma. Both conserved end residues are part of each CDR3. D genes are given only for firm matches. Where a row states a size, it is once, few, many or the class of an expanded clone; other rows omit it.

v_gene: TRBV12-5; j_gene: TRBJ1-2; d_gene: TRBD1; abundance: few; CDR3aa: CASGLPRGLNYGYTF; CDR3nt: TGTGCTAGTGGTTTACCCAGGGGGCTCAACTATGGCTACACCTTC
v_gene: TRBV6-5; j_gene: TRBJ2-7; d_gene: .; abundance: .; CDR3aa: CASSLEGLEQYF; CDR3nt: TGTGCCAGCAGTTTAGAGGGGTTAGAGCAGTACTTC
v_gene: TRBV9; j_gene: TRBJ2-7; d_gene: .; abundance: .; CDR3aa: CASSVFADVSYEQYF; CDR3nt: TGTGCCAGCAGCGTTTTTGCAGACGTCTCCTACGAGCAGTACTTC
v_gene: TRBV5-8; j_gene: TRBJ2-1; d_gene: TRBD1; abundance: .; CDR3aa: CASSLVLRETGDNEQFF; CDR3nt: TGTGCCAGCAGCTTGGTTCTAAGGGAGACAGGGGACAATGAGCAGTTCTTC
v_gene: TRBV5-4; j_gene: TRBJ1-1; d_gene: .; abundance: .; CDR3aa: CASSLAENTEAFF; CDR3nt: TGTGCCAGCAGCTTGGCAGAGAACACTGAAGCTTTCTTT
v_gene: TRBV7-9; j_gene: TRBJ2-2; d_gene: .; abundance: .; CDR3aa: CASSPRPNTGELFF; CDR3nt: TGTGCCAGCAGCCCTAGACCGAACACCGGGGAGCTGTTTTTT
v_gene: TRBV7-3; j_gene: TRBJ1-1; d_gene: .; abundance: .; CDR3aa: CASSLNPAGANTEAFF; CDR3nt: TGTGCCAGCAGCTTAAACCCCGCGGGGGCCAACACTGAAGCTTTCTTT
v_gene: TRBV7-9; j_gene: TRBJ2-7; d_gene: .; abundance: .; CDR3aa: CASSPGQNYEQYF; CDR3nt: TGTGCCAGCAGTCCGGGACAAAACTACGAGCAGTACTTC
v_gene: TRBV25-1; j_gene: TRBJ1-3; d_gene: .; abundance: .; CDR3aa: CASSSWGGSVSGNTIYF; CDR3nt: TGTGCCAGCAGTTCCTGGGGGGGCAGCGTCTCTGGAAACACCATATATTTT
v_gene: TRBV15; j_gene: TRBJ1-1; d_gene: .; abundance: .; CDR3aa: CATSQSGNLNTEAFF; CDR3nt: TGTGCCACCAGCCAGAGCGGAAATTTGAACACTGAAGCTTTCTTT
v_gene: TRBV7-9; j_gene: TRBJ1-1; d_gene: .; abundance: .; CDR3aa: CASSLDGLSGEAFF; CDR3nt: TGTGCCAGCAGCCTCGACGGCCTGAGTGGTGAAGCTTTCTTT
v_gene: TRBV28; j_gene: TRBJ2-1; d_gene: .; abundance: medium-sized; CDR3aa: CASSLGYNEQFF; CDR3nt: TGTGCCAGCAGTTTGGGGTACAATGAGCAGTTCTTC
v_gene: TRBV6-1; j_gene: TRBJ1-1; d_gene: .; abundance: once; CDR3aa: CASSDSGAEAFF; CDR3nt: TGTGCCAGCTCTGACAGCGGAGCTGAAGCTTTCTTT
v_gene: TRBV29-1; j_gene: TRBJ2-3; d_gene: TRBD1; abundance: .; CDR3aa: CSAGTELSTDTQYF; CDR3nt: TGCAGCGCCGGGACAGAACTTAGCACAGATACGCAGTATTTT
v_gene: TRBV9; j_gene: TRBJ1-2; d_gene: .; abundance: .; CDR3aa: CASSETDLPYGYTF; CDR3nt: TGTGCCAGCAGCGAGACAGATCTCCCCTATGGCTACACCTTC
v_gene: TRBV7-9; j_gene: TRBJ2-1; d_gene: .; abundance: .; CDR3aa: CASRLWGYNEQFF; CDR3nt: TGTGCCAGCAGGCTGTGGGGGTACAATGAGCAGTTCTTC
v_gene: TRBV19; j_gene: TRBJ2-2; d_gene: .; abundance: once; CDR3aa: CASAGDPHTGELFF; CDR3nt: TGTGCCAGCGCCGGGGACCCCCACACCGGGGAGCTGTTTTTT
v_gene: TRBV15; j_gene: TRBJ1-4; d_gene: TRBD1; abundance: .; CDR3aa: CATSRGTGTGEEKLFF; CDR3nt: TGTGCCACCAGCAGAGGCACCGGGACAGGGGAGGAAAAACTGTTTTTT
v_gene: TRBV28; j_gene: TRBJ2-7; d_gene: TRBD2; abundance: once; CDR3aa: CASSGGTSGNYEQYF; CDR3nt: TGTGCCAGCAGTGGAGGGACTAGCGGAAACTACGAGCAGTACTTC
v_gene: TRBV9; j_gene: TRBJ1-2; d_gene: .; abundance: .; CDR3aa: CASSVGGDYGYTF; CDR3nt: TGTGCCAGCAGCGTGGGGGGGGACTATGGCTACACCTTC
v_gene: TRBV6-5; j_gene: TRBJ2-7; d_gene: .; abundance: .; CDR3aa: CASSYSMEQDYEQYF; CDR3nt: TGTGCCAGCAGTTACTCAATGGAACAGGACTACGAGCAGTACTTC
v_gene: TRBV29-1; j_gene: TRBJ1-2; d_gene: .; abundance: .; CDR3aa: CSVLPNYGYTF; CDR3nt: TGCAGCGTTCTCCCTAACTATGGCTACACCTTC
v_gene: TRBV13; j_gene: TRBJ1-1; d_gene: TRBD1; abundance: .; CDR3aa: CASSVADRGRSTAFF; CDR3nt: TGTGCCAGCAGCGTAGCGGACAGGGGGCGAAGTACGGCTTTCTTT
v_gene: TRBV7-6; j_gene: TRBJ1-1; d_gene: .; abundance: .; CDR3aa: CASSLGRNTEAFF; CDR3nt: TGTGCCAGCAGCTTGGGGCGGAACACTGAAGCTTTCTTT
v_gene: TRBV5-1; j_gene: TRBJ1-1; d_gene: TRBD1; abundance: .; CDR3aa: CASSPTGVTEAFF; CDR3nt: TGCGCCAGCAGCCCAACAGGGGTAACTGAAGCTTTCTTT
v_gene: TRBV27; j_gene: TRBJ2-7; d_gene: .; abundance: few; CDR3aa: CATSSAVSFYEQYF; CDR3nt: TGTGCCACCTCTTCGGCAGTCTCTTTCTACGAGCAGTACTTC
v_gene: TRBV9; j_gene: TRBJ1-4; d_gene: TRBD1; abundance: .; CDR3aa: CASSSPVRDLTGSNEKLFF; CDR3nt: TGTGCCAGCAGCTCTCCCGTTAGAGATTTGACAGGGAGTAATGAAAAACTGTTTTTT
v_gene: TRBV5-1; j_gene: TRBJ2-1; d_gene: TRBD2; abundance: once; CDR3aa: CASTLAGGYNEQFF; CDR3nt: TGCGCCAGCACTCTAGCGGGGGGATACAATGAGCAGTTCTTC
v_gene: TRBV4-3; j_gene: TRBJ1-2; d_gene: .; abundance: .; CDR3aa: CASSQTGLAYYGYTF; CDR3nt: TGCGCCAGCAGCCAGACGGGTCTAGCTTACTATGGCTACACCTTC
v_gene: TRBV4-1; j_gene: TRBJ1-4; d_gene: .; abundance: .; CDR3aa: CASSPSPGVVWGEKLFF; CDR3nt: TGCGCCAGCAGCCCATCCCCGGGGGTCGTTTGGGGTGAAAAACTGTTTTTT